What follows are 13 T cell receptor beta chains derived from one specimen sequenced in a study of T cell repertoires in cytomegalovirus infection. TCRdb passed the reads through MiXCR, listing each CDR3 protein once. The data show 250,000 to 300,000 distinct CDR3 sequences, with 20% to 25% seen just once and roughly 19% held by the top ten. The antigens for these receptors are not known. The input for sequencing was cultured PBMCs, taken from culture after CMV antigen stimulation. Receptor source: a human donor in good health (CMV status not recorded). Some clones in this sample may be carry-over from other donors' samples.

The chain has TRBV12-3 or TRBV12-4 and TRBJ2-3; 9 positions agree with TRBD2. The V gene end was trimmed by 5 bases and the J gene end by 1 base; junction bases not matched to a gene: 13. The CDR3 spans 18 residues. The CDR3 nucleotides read TGTGCCAGCAGTCGTCCGTTTAGGGCTAGCGGGGGCACAGATACGCAGTATTTT. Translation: CASSRPFRASGGTDTQYF.

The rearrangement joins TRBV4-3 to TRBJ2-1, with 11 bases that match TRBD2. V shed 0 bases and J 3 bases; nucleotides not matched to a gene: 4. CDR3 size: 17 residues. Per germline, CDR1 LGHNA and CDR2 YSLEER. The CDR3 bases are TGCGCCAGCAGCCAAGATCGAACTAGCGGGGGCTACAATGAGCAGTTCTTC. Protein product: CASSQDRTSGGYNEQFF.

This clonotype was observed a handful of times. The CDR3 bases are TGTGCCCGACGGGCCCACTCTGGAAACACCATATATTTT. Translated, it gives CARRAHSGNTIYF. The V call is TRBV30, the J call TRBJ1-3; D is undetermined. Germline V gives CDR1 GTSNPN, CDR2 SVGIG (reference sequence). Deletions cut 8 bases from V and 0 bases from J, with 11 bases between. This CDR3 is 13 amino acids long.

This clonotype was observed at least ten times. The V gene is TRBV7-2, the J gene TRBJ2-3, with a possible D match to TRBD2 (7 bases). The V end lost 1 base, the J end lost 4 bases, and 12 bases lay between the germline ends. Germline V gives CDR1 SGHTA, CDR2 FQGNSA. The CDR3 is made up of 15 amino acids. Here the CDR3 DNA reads TGTGCCAGCAGCTTAGAGGGGGGGAGACCAGATACGCAGTATTTT. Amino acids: CASSLEGGRPDTQYF.

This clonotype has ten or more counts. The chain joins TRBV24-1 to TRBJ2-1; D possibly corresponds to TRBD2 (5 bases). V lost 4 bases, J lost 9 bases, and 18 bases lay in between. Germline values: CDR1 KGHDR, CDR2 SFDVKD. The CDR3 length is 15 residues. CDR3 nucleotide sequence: TGTGCCACCAGTGACCCGTCCGGGATCGTCGGTGAGCAGTTCTTC. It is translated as CATSDPSGIVGEQFF.

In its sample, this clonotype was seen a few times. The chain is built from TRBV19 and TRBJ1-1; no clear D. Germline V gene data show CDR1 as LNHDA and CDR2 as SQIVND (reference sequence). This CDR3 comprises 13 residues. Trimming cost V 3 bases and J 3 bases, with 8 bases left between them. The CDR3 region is CASSITRDTEAFF. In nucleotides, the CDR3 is TGTGCCAGTAGTATCACGAGGGACACTGAAGCTTTCTTT. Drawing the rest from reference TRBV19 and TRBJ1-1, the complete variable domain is DGGITQSPKYLFRKEGQNVTLSCEQNLNHDAMYWYRQDPGQGLRLIYYSQIVNDFQKGDIAEGYSVSREKKESFPLTVTSAQKNPTAFYLCASSITRDTEAFFGQGTRLTVV.

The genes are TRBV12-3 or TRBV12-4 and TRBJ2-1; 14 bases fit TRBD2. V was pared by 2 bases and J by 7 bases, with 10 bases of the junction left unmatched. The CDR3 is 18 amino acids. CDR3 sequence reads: CASSLPSWTSGRRNEQFF. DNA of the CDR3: TGTGCCAGCAGTTTACCCTCCTGGACTAGCGGGAGGAGAAATGAGCAGTTCTTC.

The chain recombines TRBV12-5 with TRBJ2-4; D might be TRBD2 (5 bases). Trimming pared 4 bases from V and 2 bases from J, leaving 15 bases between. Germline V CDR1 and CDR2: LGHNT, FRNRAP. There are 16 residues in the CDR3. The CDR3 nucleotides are TGTGCTAGTGGTTCATGCTTTCGGGAACCCAAAAACATTCAGTACTTC. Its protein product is CASGSCFREPKNIQYF.

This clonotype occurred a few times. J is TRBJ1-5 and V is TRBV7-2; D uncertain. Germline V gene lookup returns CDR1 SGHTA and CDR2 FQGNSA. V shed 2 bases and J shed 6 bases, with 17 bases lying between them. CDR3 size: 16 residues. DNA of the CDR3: TGTGCCAGCAGCTTAATGGGCCGAAGGTCGGGTCAGCCCCAGCATTTT. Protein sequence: CASSLMGRRSGQPQHF.

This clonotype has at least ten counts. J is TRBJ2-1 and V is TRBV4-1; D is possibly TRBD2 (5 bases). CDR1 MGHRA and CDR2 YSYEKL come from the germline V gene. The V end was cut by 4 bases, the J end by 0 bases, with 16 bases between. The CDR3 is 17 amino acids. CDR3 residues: CASSPAGERISYNEQFF. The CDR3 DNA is TGCGCCAGCAGCCCGGCCGGCGAGCGGATCTCCTACAATGAGCAGTTCTTC.

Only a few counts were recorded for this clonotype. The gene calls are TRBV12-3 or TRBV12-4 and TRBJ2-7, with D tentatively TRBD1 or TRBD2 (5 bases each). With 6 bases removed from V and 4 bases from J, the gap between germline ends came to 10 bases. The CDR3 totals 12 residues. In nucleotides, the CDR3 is TGTGCCAGCAGCTGGGACGGTTACGAGCAGTACTTC. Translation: CASSWDGYEQYF.

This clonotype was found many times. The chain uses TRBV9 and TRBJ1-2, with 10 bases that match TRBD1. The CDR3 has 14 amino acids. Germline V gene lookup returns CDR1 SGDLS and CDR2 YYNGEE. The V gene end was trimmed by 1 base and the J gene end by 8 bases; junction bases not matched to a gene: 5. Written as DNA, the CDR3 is TGTGCCAGCAGCGTATATGACAGGGGGCGCGGCTACACCTTC. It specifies CASSVYDRGRGYTF.

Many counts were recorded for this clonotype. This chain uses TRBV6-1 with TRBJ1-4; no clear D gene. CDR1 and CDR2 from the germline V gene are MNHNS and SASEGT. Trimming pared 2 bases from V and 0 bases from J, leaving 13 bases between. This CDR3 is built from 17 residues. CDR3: CASSEFFGGATNEKLFF. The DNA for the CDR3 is TGTGCCAGCAGTGAATTCTTTGGAGGCGCAACTAATGAAAAACTGTTTTTT.